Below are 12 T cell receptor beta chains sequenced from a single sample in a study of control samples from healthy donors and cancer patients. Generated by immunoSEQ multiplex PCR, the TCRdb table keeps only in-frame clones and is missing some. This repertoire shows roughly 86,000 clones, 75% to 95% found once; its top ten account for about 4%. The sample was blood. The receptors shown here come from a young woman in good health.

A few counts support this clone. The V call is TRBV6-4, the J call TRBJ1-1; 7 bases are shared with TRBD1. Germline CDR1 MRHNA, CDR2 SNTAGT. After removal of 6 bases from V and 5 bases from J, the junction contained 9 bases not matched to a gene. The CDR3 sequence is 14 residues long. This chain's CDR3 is CASRLDRAATEAFF. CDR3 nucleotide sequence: TGTGCCAGCAGGCTTGACAGGGCAGCGACTGAAGCTTTCTTT.

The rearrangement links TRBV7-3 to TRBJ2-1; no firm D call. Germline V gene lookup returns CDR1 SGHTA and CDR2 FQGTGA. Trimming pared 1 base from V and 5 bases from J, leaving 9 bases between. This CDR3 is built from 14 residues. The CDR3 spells CASSLRVGDNEQFF. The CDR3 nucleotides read TGTGCCAGCAGCTTAAGGGTTGGGGACAATGAGCAGTTCTTC.

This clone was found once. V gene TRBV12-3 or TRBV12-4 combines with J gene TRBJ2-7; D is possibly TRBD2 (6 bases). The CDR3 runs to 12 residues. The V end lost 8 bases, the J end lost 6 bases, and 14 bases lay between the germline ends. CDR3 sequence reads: CASALPGLEQYF. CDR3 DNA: TGTGCCAGCGCACTTCCGGGACTCGAGCAGTACTTC.

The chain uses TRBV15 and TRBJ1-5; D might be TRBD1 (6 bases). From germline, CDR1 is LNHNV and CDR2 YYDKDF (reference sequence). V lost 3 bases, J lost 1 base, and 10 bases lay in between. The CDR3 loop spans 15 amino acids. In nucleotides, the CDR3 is TGTGCCACCAGCAGTTGGGGGCAGAGCAATCAGCCCCAGCATTTT. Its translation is CATSSWGQSNQPQHF.

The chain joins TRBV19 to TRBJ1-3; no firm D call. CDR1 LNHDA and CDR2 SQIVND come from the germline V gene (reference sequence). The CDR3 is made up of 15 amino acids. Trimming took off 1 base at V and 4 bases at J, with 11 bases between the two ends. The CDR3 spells CASSIVGYGGNTIYF. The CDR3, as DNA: TGTGCCAGTAGTATAGTGGGCTACGGGGGAAACACCATATATTTT. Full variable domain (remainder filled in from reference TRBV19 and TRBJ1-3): DGGITQSPKYLFRKEGQNVTLSCEQNLNHDAMYWYRQDPGQGLRLIYYSQIVNDFQKGDIAEGYSVSREKKESFPLTVTSAQKNPTAFYLCASSIVGYGGNTIYFGEGSWLTVV.

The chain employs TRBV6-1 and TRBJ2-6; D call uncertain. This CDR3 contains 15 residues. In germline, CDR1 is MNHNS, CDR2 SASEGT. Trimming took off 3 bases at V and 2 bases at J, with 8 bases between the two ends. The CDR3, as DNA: TGTGCCAGCAGTGATAGGGCGCCTGGGGCCAACGTCCTGACTTTC. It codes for CASSDRAPGANVLTF.

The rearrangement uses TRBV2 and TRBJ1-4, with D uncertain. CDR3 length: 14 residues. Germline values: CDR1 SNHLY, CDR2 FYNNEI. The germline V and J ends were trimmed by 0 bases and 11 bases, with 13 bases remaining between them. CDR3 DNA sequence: TGTGCCAGCAGTGAAGCCACGGGATATAATAAACTGTTTTTT. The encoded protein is CASSEATGYNKLFF.

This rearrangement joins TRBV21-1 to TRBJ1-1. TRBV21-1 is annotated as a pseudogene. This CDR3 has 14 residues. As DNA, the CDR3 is TGTGCCAGCATCGAATTGTCCCCGAACACTGAAGCTTTCTTT. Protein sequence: CASIELSPNTEAFF.

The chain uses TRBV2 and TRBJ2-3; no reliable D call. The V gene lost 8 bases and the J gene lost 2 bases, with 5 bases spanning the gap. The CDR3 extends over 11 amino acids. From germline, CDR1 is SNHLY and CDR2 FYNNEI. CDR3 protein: CASRYTDTQYF. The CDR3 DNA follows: TGTGCCAGCCGGTACACAGATACGCAGTATTTT.

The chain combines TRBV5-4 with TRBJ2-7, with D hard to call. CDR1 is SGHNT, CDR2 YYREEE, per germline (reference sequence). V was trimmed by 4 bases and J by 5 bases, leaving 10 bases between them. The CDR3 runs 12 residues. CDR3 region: CASSGTYHEQYF. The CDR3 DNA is TGTGCCAGCAGCGGAACCTACCACGAGCAGTACTTC.

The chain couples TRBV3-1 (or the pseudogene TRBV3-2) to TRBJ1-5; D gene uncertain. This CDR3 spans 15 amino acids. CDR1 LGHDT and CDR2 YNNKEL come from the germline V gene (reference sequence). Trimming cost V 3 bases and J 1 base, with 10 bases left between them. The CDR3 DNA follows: TGTGCCAGCAGCCAGGATTCCGGGAGCAATCAGCCCCAGCATTTT. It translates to CASSQDSGSNQPQHF.

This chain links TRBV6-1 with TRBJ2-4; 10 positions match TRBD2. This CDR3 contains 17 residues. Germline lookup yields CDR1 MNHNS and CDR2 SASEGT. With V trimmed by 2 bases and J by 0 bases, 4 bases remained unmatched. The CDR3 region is CASSELAGVIAKNIQYF. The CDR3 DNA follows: TGTGCCAGCAGTGAACTAGCGGGGGTCATAGCCAAAAACATTCAGTACTTC.